The T cell receptor beta chain described here comes from a study of cytomegalovirus exposure and HLA in healthy donors. The CDR3 length is 15 residues. The germline CDR1 and CDR2 sequences are MDHEN and SYDVKM. Trimming took off 5 bases at V and 0 bases at J, with 10 bases between the two ends. Primers for the PCR totalled 60 Vbeta and 13 Jbeta. This table comes from immunoSEQ multiplex PCR, and its TCRdb copy is limited to in-frame clones, with some not included. The sample has around 57,000 clones; 70% to 90% are singletons. Remarks on this clone: Its antigen is not identified.

Study-level points and caveats: In a later analysis, DRB1 alleles had the most associated TCRs; HLA-C alleles the fewest. No immune exposure information besides CMV serostatus was available. Most TCR sequences were rare, but some public TCRs occurred in many donors.

Sequencing used PBMCs. The chain links TRBV28 to TRBJ1-4; the D gene is possibly TRBD1 (6 bases). This TCR was sampled from a man under 40 in good health and CMV-seropositive. The CDR3 nucleotides read TGTGCCAGCAGTCCAAGGGGGACAACTAATGAAAAACTGTTTTTT. Amino acid sequence: CASSPRGTTNEKLFF. The entire variable domain, with the rest obtained from reference TRBV28 and TRBJ1-4, is as follows: DVKVTQSSRYLVKRTGEKVFLECVQDMDHENMFWYRQDPGLGLRLIYFSYDVKMKEKGDIPEGYSVSREKKERFSLILESASTNQTSMYLCASSPRGTTNEKLFFGSGTQLSVL.